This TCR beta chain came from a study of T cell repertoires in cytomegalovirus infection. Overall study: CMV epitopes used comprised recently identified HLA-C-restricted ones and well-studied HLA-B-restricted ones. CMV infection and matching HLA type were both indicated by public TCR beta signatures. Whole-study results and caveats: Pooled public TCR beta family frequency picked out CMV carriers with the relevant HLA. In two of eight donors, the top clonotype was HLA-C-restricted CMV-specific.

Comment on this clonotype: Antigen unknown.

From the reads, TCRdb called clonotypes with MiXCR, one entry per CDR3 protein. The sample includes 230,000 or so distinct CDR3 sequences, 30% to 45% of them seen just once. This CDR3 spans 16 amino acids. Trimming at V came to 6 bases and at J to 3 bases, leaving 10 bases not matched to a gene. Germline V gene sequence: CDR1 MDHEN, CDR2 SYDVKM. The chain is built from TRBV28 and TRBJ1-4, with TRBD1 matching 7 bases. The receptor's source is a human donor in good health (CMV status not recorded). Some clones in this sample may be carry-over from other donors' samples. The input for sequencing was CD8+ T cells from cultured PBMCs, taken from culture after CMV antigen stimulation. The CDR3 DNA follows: TGTGCCAGCAGGGATATAACAGGGGTGGCTAATGAAAAACTGTTTTTT. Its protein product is CASRDITGVANEKLFF. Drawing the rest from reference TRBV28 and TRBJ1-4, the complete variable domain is DVKVTQSSRYLVKRTGEKVFLECVQDMDHENMFWYRQDPGLGLRLIYFSYDVKMKEKGDIPEGYSVSREKKERFSLILESASTNQTSMYLCASRDITGVANEKLFFGSGTQLSVL.